The T cell receptor (beta chain) under discussion was sequenced for a study of CD8+ T cells in alopecia areata. Findings and caveats of the study: TCR sharing across patients was less clear than in mice, possibly HLA-related.

This clone was seen a single time. Its antigen is undetermined. Deletions cut 8 bases from V and 7 bases from J, with 24 bases between. This CDR3 is built from 16 residues. Germline V lookup: CDR1 MNHNY, CDR2 SVGAGI (reference sequence). After isolation, RNA underwent reverse transcription to generate cDNA as the sequencing template. Method: immunoSEQ multiplex PCR; TCRdb's copy keeps in-frame clones and lacks some. Among 55,000 to 70,000 clones, more than 40% were seen once, and the ten largest hold approximately 18%. The chain carries TRBV6-6 and TRBJ1-5; D not certain. The sample in question was CD8+ T cells sorted from blood, obtained at week 0. This TCR came from a human donor with alopecia areata. The DNA for the CDR3 is TGTGCCAGCCGAACCCGAGAAGATAGGGAGAGGCAGCCCCAGCATTTT. Encoded protein: CASRTREDRERQPQHF.